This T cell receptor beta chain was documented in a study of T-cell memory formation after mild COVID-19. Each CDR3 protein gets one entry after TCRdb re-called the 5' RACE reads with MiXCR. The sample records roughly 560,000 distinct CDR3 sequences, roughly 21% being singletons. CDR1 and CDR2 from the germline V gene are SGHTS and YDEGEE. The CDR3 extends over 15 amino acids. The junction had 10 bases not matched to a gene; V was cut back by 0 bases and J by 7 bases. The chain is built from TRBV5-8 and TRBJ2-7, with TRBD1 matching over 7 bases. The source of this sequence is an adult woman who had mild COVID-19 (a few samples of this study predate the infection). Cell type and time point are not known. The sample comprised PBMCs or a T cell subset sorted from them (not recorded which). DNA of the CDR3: TGTGCCAGCAGCTTGGGAGGGACAGCCGTCAGGGAGCAGTACTTC. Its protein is CASSLGGTAVREQYF.